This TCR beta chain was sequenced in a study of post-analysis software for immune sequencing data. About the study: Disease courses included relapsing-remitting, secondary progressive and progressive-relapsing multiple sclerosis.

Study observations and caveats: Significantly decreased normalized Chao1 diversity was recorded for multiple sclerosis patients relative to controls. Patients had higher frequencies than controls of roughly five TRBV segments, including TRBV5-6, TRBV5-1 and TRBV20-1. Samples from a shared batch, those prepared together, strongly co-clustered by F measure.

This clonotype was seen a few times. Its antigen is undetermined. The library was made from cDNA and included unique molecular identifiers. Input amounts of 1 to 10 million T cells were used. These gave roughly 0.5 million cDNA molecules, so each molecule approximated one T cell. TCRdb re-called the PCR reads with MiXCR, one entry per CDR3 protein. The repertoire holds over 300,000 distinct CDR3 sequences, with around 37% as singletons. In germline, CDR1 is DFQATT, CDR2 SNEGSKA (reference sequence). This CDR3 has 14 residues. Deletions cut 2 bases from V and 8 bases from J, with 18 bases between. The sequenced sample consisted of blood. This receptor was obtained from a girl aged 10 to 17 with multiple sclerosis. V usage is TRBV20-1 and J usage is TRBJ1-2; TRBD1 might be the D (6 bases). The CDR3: CSARSPGHTKGYTF. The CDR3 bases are TGCAGTGCTAGAAGTCCGGGACATACAAAAGGCTACACCTTC.